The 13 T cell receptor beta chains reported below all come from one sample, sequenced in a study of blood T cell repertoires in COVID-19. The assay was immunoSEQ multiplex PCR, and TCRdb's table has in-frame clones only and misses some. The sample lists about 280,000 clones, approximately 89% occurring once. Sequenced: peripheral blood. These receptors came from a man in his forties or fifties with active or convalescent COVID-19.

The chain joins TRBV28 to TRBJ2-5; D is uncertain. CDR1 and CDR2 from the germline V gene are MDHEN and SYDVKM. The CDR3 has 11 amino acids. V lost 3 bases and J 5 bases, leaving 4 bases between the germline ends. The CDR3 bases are TGTGCCAGCAGTTTTCTGGAGACCCAGTACTTC. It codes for CASSFLETQYF.

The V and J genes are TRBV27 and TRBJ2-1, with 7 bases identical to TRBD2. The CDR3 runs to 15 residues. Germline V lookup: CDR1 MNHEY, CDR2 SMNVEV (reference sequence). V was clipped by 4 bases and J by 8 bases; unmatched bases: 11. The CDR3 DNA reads TGTGCCAGCAGTTCCTTGGGGGGAGGGCCCCATGAGCAGTTCTTC. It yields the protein CASSSLGGGPHEQFF.

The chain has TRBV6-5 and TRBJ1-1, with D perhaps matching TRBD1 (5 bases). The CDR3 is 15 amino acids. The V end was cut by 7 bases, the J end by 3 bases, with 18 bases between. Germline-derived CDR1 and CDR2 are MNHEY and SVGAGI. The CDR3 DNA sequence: TGTGCCAGCATTGGGATAGCGGGGGAGTACACTGAAGCTTTCTTT. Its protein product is CASIGIAGEYTEAFF.

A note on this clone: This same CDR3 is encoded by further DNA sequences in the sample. The CDR3 DNA reads TGCAGCGTAAGGACAGGGCTCTACGAGCAGTACTTC. Its translation is CSVRTGLYEQYF. The rearrangement joins TRBV29-1 to TRBJ2-7; 8 bases agree with TRBD1. The junction had 4 bases not matched to a gene; V was cut back by 6 bases and J by 3 bases. The CDR3 extends over 12 amino acids. CDR1 is SQVTM, CDR2 ANQGSEA, per germline.

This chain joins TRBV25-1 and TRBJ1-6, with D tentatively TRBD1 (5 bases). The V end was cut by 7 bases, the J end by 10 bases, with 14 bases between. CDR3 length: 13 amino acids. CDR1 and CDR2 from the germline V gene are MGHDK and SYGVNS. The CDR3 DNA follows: TGTGCCAGCATCGGACGCTGGGGCTCACCCCTCCACTTT. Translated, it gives CASIGRWGSPLHF.

CDR3 nucleotide sequence: TGTGCCACAAAACCGGGACTAGCGAACACCGGGGAGCTGTTTTTT. Protein sequence: CATKPGLANTGELFF. The rearrangement links TRBV24-1 to TRBJ2-2; 8 bases align to TRBD2. Germline lookup yields CDR1 KGHDR and CDR2 SFDVKD. After removal of 10 bases from V and 0 bases from J, the junction contained 6 bases not matched to a gene. This CDR3 spans 15 amino acids.

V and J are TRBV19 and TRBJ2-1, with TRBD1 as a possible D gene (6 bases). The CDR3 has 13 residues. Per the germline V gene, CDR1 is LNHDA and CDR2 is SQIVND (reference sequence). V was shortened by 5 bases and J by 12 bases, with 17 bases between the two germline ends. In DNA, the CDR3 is TGTGCCAGTAGTCCCCAGGAGAGGGGGTGGCAGTTCTTC. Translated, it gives CASSPQERGWQFF.

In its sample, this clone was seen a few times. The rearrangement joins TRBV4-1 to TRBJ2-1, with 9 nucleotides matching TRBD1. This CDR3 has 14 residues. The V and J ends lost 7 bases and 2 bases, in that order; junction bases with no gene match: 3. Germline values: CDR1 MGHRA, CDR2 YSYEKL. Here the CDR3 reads CASTGQGPYNEQFF. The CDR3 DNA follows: TGCGCCAGCACGGGACAGGGCCCCTACAATGAGCAGTTCTTC.

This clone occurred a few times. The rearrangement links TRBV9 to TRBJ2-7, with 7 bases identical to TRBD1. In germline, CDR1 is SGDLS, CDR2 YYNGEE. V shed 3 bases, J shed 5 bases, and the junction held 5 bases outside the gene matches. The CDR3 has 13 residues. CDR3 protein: CASSEGQNDEQYF. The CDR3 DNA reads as TGTGCCAGCAGCGAGGGACAGAACGACGAGCAGTACTTC.

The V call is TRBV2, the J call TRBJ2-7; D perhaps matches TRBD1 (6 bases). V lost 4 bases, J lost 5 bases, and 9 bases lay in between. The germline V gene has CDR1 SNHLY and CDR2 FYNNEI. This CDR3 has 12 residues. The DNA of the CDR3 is TGTGCCAGCAGTGCTGGGGGCCACGAGCAGTACTTC. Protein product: CASSAGGHEQYF.

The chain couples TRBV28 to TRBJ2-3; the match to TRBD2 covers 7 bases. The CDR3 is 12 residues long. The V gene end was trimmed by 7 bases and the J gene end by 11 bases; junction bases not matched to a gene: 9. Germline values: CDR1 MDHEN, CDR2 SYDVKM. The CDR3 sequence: CASTNVGTKQYF. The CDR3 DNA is TGTGCCAGCACTAATGTGGGGACTAAGCAGTATTTT.

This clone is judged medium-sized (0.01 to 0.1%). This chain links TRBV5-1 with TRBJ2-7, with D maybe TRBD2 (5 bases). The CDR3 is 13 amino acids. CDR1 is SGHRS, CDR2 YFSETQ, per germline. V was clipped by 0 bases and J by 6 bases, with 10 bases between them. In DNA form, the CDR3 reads TGCGCCAGCAGCTTGGGGGGAGCCTCCGAGCAGTACTTC. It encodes CASSLGGASEQYF.

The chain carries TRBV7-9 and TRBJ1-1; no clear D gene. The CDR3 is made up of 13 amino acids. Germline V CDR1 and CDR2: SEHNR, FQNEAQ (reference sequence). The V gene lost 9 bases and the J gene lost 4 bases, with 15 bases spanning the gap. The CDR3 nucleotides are TGTGCCAGTTTGGAAGGGAGGATCACTGAAGCTTTCTTT. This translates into CASLEGRITEAFF.